This T cell receptor beta chain was sequenced in a study of identical twins. The study's findings and limits: Out-of-frame beta chain sequences displayed weaker excess sharing between twins. Recombination models fit unrelated individuals' TCR alpha sharing but underestimated twins'.

Each CDR3 protein gets one entry after TCRdb re-called the 5' RACE reads with MiXCR. The sample includes around 470,000 distinct CDR3 sequences, about 14% of them seen just once. The germline CDR1 and CDR2 sequences are SEHNR and FQNEAQ (reference sequence). CDR3 length: 14 amino acids. The V gene end was trimmed by 1 base and the J gene end by 7 bases; junction bases not matched to a gene: 5. This clonotype turned up a few times. The antigen remains undetermined. This same sample was also part of a study on yellow fever vaccine responses in identical twins.

The chain employs TRBV7-9 and TRBJ1-2; 8 positions match TRBD1. The sample comprised CD4+ T cells sorted from blood. The TCR was taken from a woman aged 18 to 35 in good health. The CDR3, as DNA: TGTGCCAGCAGCTTAGGGACAGGGCGTTTTGGCTACACCTTC. Residues: CASSLGTGRFGYTF.